This is a list of T cell receptor beta chains from one sample in a study of blood T cells in healthy people across ages. TCRdb fed the 5' RACE reads into MiXCR, producing one record per CDR3 protein. The sample lists under 2,000,000 distinct CDR3 sequences, roughly 52% occurring once. What was sequenced was blood. The source of these receptors is a woman aged 40 to 50 in good health. Both conserved end residues are part of each CDR3. D genes are given only for firm matches. Clone size is stated in some rows and not others, as once, few, many or a class when expanded.

j_call	clone_size	d_call	v_call	cdr3_aa	cdr3_nt
TRBJ2-7	few	.	TRBV6-1	CASSTLAGDYEQYF	TGTGCCAGCTCAACGCTGGCAGGGGACTACGAGCAGTACTTC
TRBJ2-3	.	.	TRBV4-1	CASSQAEGSGGSTDTQYF	TGCGCCAGCAGCCAAGCAGAGGGAAGTGGAGGTAGCACAGATACGCAGTATTTT
TRBJ2-7	few	.	TRBV5-1	CASSLDAQRPSYEQYF	TGCGCCAGCAGCTTGGATGCACAGCGACCTTCCTACGAGCAGTACTTC
TRBJ2-1	.	TRBD2	TRBV5-1	CASSSGTIAPRDNEQFF	TGCGCCAGCAGCTCCGGGACTATAGCCCCTCGTGACAATGAGCAGTTCTTC
TRBJ2-7	.	.	TRBV6-2/TRBV6-3	CASGIGTYYEQYF	TGTGCCAGCGGAATAGGTACTTACTACGAGCAGTACTTC
TRBJ2-3	few	.	TRBV10-3	CAAHRGITDTQYF	TGTGCCGCCCACCGGGGGATCACAGATACGCAGTATTTT
TRBJ2-1	.	TRBD1	TRBV5-4	CASSLGNGQGEGNEQFF	TGTGCCAGCAGCTTAGGAAATGGACAGGGGGAGGGGAATGAGCAGTTCTTC
TRBJ1-5	once	.	TRBV6-6	CASRPAGQPQHF	TGTGCCAGCAGGCCGGCAGGTCAGCCCCAGCATTTT
TRBJ2-6	few	TRBD1	TRBV20-1	CSASWTPGGSNVLTF	TGCAGTGCTAGTTGGACGCCAGGGGGATCCAACGTCCTGACTTTC
TRBJ1-5	.	TRBD1	TRBV27	CASSPSLDRGIQPQHF	TGTGCCAGCAGCCCAAGTCTGGACAGGGGGATTCAGCCCCAGCATTTT
TRBJ2-1	.	TRBD2	TRBV27	CGRTVAGGTDEQFF	TGTGGCAGGACGGTAGCGGGGGGGACCGATGAGCAGTTCTTC
TRBJ2-3	.	TRBD2	TRBV20-1	CSGQTSGGMADTQYF	TGCAGTGGCCAGACTAGCGGGGGTATGGCAGATACGCAGTATTTT
TRBJ2-1	.	TRBD2	TRBV20-1	CSARDPTWTSGGYNEQFF	TGCAGTGCTAGAGATCCCACCTGGACTAGCGGGGGTTACAATGAGCAGTTCTTC
TRBJ2-5	once	TRBD1	TRBV27	CASRPRGQGGGTQYF	TGTGCCAGCAGACCAAGGGGACAGGGGGGCGGGACCCAGTACTTC
TRBJ2-4	few	.	TRBV11-2	CASSLGVMTRQALAKNIQYF	TGTGCCAGCAGCTTAGGTGTTATGACCCGACAAGCACTAGCCAAAAACATTCAGTACTTC
TRBJ2-3	.	.	TRBV7-2	CASSFFGQSSTDTQYF	TGTGCCAGCAGCTTTTTTGGGCAGTCGAGCACAGATACGCAGTATTTT
TRBJ1-5	.	.	TRBV6-5	CASSDRTSNQSQHF	TGTGCCAGCAGTGACCGAACTAGCAATCAGTCCCAGCATTTT
TRBJ1-1	.	.	TRBV20-1	CSATGTYGGNTEAFF	TGCAGTGCTACCGGGACCTACGGGGGGAACACTGAAGCTTTCTTT
TRBJ1-4	.	.	TRBV25-1	CASSEAGDPTNEKLFF	TGTGCCAGCAGTGAGGCAGGGGACCCAACTAATGAAAAACTGTTTTTT
TRBJ2-3	.	TRBD1	TRBV3-1	CASSQDRGPGDTQYF	TGTGCCAGCAGCCAGGACAGGGGGCCGGGAGATACGCAGTATTTT
TRBJ2-7	few	TRBD1	TRBV28	CASSPRGDSTYEQYF	TGTGCCAGCAGTCCGCGTGGGGACAGTACCTACGAGCAGTACTTC
TRBJ1-2	.	.	TRBV20-1	CSARDQTSNYGYTF	TGCAGTGCTAGAGATCAGACCTCTAACTATGGCTACACCTTC
TRBJ2-1	few	.	TRBV20-1	CSAYGQFVNEQFF	TGCAGTGCTTATGGACAGTTCGTGAATGAGCAGTTCTTC
TRBJ2-4	few	TRBD1	TRBV28	CASSSGTGGQYF	TGTGCCAGCAGTTCCGGGACAGGGGGGCAGTACTTC
TRBJ2-1	few	TRBD2	TRBV7-2	CASSFGRGLSSYNEQFF	TGTGCCAGCAGCTTCGGGAGGGGGTTGAGCTCCTACAATGAGCAGTTCTTC
TRBJ1-2	.	TRBD1	TRBV12-3/TRBV12-4	CASSSKIRDSNGYTF	TGTGCCAGCAGTTCGAAAATCCGGGACAGCAATGGCTACACCTTC
TRBJ2-5	.	TRBD1	TRBV27	CASSFSTGQGRMETQYF	TGTGCCAGCAGTTTTTCGACCGGACAGGGTAGGATGGAGACCCAGTACTTC
TRBJ1-2	once	.	TRBV7-2	CASSEHRDYGYTF	TGTGCCAGCAGCGAGCACCGGGATTACGGCTACACCTTC
TRBJ2-7	.	TRBD1	TRBV28	CASSYGDRPYEQYF	TGTGCCAGCAGTTATGGGGACAGACCTTACGAGCAGTACTTC
TRBJ2-5	few	.	TRBV20-1	CSARAPLRETQYF	TGCAGTGCTAGAGCTCCTTTAAGGGAGACCCAGTACTTC
TRBJ2-7	.	.	TRBV7-2	CASSLGGDHEQYF	TGTGCCAGCAGCTTAGGAGGGGACCACGAGCAGTACTTC
TRBJ2-4	.	.	TRBV6-1	CASSEEQGIKNIQYF	TGTGCCAGCAGTGAGGAACAGGGAATCAAAAACATTCAGTACTTC
TRBJ2-1	.	TRBD2	TRBV11-2	CASSLIQTSGGPGEQFF	TGTGCCAGCAGCTTAATACAGACTAGCGGGGGGCCCGGGGAGCAGTTCTTC
TRBJ1-2	few	.	TRBV20-1	CSASPTRVPNYGYTF	TGCAGTGCTAGTCCCACCAGGGTTCCCAACTATGGCTACACCTTC
TRBJ2-7	.	.	TRBV6-2/TRBV6-3	CASSYSGSPGWEQYF	TGTGCCAGCAGTTACTCGGGTTCCCCCGGGTGGGAGCAGTACTTC
TRBJ1-6	.	.	TRBV7-9	CASSLAPLGSPLHF	TGTGCCAGCAGCTTAGCCCCGCTGGGGTCACCCCTCCACTTT
TRBJ1-2	.	.	TRBV6-5	CATIPRGFAGYTF	TGTGCCACCATCCCGAGAGGGTTTGCTGGCTACACCTTC
TRBJ1-2	.	.	TRBV7-8	CAGSPWTAYGYTF	TGTGCCGGCAGCCCTTGGACCGCCTATGGCTACACCTTC
TRBJ2-1	few	TRBD2	TRBV7-2	CASSLLPGTSGYNEQFF	TGTGCCAGCAGCTTGCTTCCCGGGACTAGCGGCTACAATGAGCAGTTCTTC
TRBJ1-4	.	.	TRBV3-1	CASSQERKGLVAGKLFF	TGTGCCAGCAGCCAAGAAAGAAAAGGATTAGTGGCTGGAAAACTGTTTTTT
TRBJ2-3	.	TRBD1	TRBV11-2	CASSEGGGQGMWTDTQYF	TGTGCCAGCAGCGAAGGGGGGGGACAGGGGATGTGGACAGATACGCAGTATTTT
TRBJ2-7	once	.	TRBV15	CATSRDRALAYEQYF	TGTGCCACCAGCAGAGATCGGGCACTCGCGTACGAGCAGTACTTC
TRBJ2-3	.	.	TRBV10-3	CAISRLESTDTQYF	TGTGCCATCAGTAGACTGGAGAGCACAGATACGCAGTATTTT
TRBJ2-1	few	TRBD2	TRBV29-1	CSVSSGGITYNEQFF	TGCAGCGTCTCTAGCGGGGGAATCACCTACAATGAGCAGTTCTTC
TRBJ1-6	.	.	TRBV12-3/TRBV12-4	CACSLVGQPNRSKLHF	TGTGCCTGCAGTTTAGTAGGACAGCCCAACCGATCTAAACTCCACTTT